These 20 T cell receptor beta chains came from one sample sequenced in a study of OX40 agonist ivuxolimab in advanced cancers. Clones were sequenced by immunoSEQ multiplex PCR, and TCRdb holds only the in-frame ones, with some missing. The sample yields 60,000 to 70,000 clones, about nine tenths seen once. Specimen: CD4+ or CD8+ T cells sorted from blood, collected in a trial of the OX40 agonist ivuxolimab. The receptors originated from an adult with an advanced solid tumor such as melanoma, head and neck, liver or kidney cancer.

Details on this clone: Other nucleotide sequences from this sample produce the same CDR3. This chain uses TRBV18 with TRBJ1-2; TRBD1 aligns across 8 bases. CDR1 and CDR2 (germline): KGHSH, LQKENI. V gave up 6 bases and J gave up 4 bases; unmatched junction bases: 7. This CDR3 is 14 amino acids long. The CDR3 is CASSPPGTGYGYTF. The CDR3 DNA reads TGTGCCAGCTCCCCCCCCGGGACAGGCTATGGCTACACCTTC.

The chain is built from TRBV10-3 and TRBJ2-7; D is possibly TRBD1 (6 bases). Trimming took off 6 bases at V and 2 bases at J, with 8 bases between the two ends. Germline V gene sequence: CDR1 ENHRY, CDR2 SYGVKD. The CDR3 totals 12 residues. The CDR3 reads CAISGTTYEQYF. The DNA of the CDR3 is TGTGCCATCAGCGGGACAACCTACGAGCAGTACTTC.

CDR3 sequence: CASSPRGGSSYNEQFF. The DNA of the CDR3 is TGTGCCAGTAGTCCTAGGGGGGGGAGCTCCTACAATGAGCAGTTCTTC. The chain joins TRBV19 to TRBJ2-1, with a weak D call TRBD2 (7 bases). The CDR3 spans 16 residues. The germline V gene has CDR1 LNHDA and CDR2 SQIVND (reference sequence). The V gene lost 5 bases and the J gene lost 0 bases, with 14 bases spanning the gap. Filled out from reference TRBV19 and TRBJ2-1, the complete variable domain reads DGGITQSPKYLFRKEGQNVTLSCEQNLNHDAMYWYRQDPGQGLRLIYYSQIVNDFQKGDIAEGYSVSREKKESFPLTVTSAQKNPTAFYLCASSPRGGSSYNEQFFGPGTRLTVL.

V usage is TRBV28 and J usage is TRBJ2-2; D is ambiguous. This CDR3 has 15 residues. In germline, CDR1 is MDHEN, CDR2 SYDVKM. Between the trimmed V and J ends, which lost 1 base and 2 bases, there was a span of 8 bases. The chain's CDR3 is CASSLSRPNTGELFF. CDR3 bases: TGTGCCAGCAGTTTATCTCGGCCCAACACCGGGGAGCTGTTTTTT.

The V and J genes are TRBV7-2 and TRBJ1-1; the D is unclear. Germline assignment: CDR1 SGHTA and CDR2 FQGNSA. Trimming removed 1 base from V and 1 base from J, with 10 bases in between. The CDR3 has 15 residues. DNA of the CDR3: TGTGCCAGCAGCTTAGGTCCCAGAGCGAACACTGAAGCTTTCTTT. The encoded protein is CASSLGPRANTEAFF.

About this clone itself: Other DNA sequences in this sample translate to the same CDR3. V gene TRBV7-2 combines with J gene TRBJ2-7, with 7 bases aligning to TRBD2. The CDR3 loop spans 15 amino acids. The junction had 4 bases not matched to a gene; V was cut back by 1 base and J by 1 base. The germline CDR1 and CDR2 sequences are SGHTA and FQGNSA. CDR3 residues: CASSLVPGGSYEQYF. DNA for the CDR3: TGTGCCAGCAGCTTAGTCCCCGGGGGGTCCTACGAGCAGTACTTC.

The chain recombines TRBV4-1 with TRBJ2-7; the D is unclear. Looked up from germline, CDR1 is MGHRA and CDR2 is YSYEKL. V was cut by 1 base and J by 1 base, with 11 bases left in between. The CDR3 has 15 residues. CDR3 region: CASSQVESGSYEQYF. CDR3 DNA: TGCGCCAGCAGCCAAGTGGAGTCCGGGTCCTACGAGCAGTACTTC.

The CDR3 DNA reads as TGTGCCAGCAGCTTTGAGAGAGGCTACGAGCAGTACTTC. Translating gives CASSFERGYEQYF. This rearrangement joins TRBV5-4 to TRBJ2-7; D call uncertain. The CDR3 runs 13 residues. Germline CDR1 SGHNT, CDR2 YYREEE (reference sequence). Trimming shortened V by 2 bases and J by 3 bases, and 9 bases separated the two germline ends.

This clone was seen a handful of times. The CDR3 loop is CASRVGQAGNQPQHF. In DNA form, the CDR3 reads TGTGCCAGCAGAGTGGGACAAGCCGGCAATCAGCCCCAGCATTTT. V gene TRBV28 combines with J gene TRBJ1-5; D perhaps matches TRBD1 (6 bases). Trimming shortened V by 6 bases and J by 2 bases, and 14 bases separated the two germline ends. The CDR3 contains 15 residues. In germline, CDR1 is MDHEN, CDR2 SYDVKM.

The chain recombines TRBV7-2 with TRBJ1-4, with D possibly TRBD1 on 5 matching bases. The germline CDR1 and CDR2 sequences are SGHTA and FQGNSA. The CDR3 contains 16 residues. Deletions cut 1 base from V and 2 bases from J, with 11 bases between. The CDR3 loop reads CASSLVSGTTNEKLFF. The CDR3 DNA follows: TGTGCCAGCAGCTTAGTATCAGGGACGACTAATGAAAAACTGTTTTTT.

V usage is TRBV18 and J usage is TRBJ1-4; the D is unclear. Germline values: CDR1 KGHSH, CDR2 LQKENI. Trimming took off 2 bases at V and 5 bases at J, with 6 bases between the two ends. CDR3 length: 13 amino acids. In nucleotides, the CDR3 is TGTGCCAGCTCACCAACAAAGAATGAAAAACTGTTTTTT. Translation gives CASSPTKNEKLFF.

CDR3 nucleotides: TGTGCCAGCTCACTAGGGGACAGGGGCACTGAAGCTTTCTTT. It yields the protein CASSLGDRGTEAFF. The rearrangement uses TRBV18 and TRBJ1-1; the match to TRBD1 covers 10 bases. Germline loops: CDR1 KGHSH, CDR2 LQKENI. The ends lost 4 bases at V and 4 bases at J; junction bases unmatched: 3. This CDR3 has 14 amino acids.

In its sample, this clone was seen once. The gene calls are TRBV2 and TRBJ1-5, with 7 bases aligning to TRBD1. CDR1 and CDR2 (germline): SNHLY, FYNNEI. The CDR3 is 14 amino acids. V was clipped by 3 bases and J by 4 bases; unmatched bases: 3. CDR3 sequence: CASSDTGVNQPQHF. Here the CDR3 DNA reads TGTGCCAGCAGTGACACAGGGGTGAATCAGCCCCAGCATTTT.

As DNA, the CDR3 is TGTGCCAGCAGTCCCGGGACAGGGGGCAGTGAGCAGTACTTC. This codes for CASSPGTGGSEQYF. The rearrangement joins TRBV28 to TRBJ2-7; 12 bases align to TRBD1. Germline-derived CDR1 and CDR2 are MDHEN and SYDVKM. This CDR3 is 14 amino acids long. V was pared by 5 bases and J by 7 bases, with 6 bases of the junction left unmatched.

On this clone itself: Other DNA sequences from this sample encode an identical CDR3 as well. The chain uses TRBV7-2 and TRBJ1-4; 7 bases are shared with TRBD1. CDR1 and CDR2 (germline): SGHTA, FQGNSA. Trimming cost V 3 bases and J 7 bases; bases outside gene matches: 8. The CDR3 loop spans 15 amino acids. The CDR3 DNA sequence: TGTGCCAGCAGCTTGACAGGGACGGGGGGTGAAAAACTGTTTTTT. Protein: CASSLTGTGGEKLFF.

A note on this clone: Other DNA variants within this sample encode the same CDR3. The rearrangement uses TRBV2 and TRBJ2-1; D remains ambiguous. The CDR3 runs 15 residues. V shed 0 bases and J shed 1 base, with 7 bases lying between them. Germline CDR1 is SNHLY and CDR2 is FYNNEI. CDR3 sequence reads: CASSEAPGSYNEQFF. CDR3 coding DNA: TGTGCCAGCAGTGAAGCGCCGGGTTCCTACAATGAGCAGTTCTTC.

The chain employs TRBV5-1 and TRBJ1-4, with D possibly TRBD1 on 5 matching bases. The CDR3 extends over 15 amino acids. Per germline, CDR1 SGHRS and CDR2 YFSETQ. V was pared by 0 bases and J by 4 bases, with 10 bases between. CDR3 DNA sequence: TGCGCCAGCAGCTTGGAGAGGCAGGGTAATGAAAAACTGTTTTTT. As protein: CASSLERQGNEKLFF. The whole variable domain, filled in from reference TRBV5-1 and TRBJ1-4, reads KAGVTQTPRYLIKTRGQQVTLSCSPISGHRSVSWYQQTPGQGLQFLFEYFSETQRNKGNFPGRFSGRQFSNSRSEMNVSTLELGDSALYLCASSLERQGNEKLFFGSGTQLSVL.

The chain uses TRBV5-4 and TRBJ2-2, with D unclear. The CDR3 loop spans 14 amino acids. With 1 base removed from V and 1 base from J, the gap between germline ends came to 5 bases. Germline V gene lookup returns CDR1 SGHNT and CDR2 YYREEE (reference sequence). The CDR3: CASSLRMNTGELFF. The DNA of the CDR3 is TGTGCCAGCAGCTTGAGAATGAACACCGGGGAGCTGTTTTTT.

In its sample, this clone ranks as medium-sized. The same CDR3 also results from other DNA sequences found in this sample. The CDR3 loop is CASSYSGQGSQPQHF. CDR3 DNA: TGTGCCAGCAGTTACTCGGGACAGGGGAGTCAGCCCCAGCATTTT. The rearrangement links TRBV6-5 to TRBJ1-5; 10 nucleotides agree with TRBD1. The trim removed 0 bases at V and 6 bases at J, leaving 2 bases unmatched. This CDR3 spans 15 amino acids. CDR1 is MNHEY, CDR2 SVGAGI, per germline.

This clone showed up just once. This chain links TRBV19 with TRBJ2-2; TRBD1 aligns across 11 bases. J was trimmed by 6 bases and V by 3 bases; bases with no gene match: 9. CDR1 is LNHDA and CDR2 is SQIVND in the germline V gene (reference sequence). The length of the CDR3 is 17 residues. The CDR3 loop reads CASSIGTGGQRAGELFF. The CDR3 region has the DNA TGTGCCAGTAGTATCGGGACAGGGGGTCAAAGGGCCGGGGAGCTGTTTTTT.